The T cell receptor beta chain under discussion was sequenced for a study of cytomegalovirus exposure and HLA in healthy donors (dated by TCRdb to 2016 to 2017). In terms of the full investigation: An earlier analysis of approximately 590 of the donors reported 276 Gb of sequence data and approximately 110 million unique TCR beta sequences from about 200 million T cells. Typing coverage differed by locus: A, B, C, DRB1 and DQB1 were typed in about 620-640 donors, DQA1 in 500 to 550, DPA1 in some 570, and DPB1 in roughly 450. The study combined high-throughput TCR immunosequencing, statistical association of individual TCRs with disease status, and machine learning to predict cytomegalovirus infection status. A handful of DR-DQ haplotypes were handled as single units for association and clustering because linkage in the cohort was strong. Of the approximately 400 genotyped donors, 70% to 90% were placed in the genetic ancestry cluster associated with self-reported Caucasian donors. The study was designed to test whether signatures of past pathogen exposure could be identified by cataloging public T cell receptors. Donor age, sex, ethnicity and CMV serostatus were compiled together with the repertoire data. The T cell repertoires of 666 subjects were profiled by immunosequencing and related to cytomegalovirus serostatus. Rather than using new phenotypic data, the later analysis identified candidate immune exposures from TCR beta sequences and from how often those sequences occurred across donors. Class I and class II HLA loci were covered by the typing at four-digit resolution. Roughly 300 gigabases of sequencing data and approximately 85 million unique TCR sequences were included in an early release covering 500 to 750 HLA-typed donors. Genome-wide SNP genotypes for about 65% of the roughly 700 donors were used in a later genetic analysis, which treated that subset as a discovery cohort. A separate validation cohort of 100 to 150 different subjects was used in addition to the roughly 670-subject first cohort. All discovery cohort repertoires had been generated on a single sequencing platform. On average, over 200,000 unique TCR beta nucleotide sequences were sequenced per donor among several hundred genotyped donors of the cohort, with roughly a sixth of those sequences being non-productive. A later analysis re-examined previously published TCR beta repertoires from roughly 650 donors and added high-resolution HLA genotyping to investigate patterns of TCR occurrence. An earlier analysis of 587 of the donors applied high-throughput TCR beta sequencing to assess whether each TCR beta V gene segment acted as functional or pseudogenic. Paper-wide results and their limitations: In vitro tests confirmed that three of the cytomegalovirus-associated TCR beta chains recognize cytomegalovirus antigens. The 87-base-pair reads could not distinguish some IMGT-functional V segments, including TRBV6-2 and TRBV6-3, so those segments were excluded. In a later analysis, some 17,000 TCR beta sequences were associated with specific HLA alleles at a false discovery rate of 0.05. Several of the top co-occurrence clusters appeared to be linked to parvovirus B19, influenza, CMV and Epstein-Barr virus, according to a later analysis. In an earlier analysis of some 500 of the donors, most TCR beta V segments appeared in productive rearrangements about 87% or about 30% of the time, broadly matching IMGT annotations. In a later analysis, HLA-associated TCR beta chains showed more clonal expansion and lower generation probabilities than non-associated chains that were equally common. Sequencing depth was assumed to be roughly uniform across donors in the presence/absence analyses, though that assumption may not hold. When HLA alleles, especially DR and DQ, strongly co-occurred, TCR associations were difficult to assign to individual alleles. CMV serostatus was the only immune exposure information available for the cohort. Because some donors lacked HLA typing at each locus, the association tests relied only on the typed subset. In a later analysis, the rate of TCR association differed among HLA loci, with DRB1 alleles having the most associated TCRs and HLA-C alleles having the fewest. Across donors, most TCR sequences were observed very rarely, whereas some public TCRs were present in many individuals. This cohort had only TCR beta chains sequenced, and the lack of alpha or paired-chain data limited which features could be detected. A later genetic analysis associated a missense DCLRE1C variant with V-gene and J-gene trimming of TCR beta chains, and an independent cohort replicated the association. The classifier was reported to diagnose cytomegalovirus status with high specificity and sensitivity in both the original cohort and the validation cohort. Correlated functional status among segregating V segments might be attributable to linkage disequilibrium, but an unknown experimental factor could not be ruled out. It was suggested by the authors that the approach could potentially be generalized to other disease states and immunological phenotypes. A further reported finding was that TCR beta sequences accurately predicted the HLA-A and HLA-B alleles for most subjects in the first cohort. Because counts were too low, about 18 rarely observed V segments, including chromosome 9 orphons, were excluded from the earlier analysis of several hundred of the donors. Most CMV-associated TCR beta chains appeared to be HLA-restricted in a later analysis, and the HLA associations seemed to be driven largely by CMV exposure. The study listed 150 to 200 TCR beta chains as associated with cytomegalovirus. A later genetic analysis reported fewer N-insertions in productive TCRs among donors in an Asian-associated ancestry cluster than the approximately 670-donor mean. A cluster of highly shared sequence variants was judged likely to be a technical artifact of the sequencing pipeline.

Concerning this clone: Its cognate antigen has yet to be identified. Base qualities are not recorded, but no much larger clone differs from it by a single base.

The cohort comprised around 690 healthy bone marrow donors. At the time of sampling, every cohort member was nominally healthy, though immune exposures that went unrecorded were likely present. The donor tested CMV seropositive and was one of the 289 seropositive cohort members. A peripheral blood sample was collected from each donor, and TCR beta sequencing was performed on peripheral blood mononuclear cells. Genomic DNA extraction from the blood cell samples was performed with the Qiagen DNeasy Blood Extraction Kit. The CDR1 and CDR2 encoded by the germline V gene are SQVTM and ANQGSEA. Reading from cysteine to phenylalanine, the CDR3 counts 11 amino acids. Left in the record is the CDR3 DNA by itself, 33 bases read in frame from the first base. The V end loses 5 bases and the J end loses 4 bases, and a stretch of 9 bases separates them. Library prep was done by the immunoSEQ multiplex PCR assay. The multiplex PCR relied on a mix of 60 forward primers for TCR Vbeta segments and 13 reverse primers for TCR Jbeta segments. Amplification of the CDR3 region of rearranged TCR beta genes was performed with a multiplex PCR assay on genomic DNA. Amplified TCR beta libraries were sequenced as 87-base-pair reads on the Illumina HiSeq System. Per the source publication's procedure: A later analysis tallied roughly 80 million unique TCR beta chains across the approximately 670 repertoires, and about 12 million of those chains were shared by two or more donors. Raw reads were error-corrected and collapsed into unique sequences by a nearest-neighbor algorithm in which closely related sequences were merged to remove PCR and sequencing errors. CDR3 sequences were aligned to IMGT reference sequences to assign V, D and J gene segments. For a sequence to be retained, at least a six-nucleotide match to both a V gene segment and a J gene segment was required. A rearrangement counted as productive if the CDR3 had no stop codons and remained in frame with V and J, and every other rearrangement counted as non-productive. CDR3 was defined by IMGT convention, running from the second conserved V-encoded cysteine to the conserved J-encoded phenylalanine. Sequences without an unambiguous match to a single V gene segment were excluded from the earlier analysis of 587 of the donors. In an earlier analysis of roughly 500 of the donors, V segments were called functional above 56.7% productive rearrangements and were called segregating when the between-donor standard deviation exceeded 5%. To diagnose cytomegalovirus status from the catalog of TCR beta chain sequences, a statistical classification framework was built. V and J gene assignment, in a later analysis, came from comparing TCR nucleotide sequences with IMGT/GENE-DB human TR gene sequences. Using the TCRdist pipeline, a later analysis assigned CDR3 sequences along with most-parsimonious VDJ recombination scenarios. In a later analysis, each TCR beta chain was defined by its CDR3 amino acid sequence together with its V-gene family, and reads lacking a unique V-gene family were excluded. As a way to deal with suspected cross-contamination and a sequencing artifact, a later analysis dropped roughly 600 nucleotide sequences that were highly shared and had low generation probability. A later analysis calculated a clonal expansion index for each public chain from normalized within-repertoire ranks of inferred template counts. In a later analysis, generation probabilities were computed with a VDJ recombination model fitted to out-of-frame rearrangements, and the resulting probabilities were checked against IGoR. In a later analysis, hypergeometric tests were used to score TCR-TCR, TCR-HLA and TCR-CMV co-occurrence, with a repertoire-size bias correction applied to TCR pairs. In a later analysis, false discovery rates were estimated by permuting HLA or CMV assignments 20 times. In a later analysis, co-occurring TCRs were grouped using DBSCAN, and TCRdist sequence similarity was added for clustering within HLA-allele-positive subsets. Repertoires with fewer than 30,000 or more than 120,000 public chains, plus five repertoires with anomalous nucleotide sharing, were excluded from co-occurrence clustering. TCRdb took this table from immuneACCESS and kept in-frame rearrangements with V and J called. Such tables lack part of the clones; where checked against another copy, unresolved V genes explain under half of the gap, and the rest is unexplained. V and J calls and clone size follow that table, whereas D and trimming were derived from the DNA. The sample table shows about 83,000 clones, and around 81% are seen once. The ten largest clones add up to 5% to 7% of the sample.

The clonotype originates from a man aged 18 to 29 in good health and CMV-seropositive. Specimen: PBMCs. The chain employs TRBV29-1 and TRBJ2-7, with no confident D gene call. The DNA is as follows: TGCAGCGTTCGACTTGTGTACGAGCAGTACTTC. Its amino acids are CSVRLVYEQYF.